This T cell receptor (beta chain) was captured in a study of blood T cell repertoires in COVID-19. Background on the study: Donors in the United States, Italy and Spain gave samples during acute or convalescent COVID-19. T cells, B-cell-depleted T cells, or PBMCs supplied cDNA or gDNA.

V shed 1 base and J 2 bases; nucleotides not matched to a gene: 7. Per germline, CDR1 MGHRA and CDR2 YSYEKL. The CDR3 contains 17 residues. Per the study methods: From reference gene primer amplification, estimates of nucleated cell counts were derived. Measured with immunoSEQ multiplex PCR; TCRdb has only the in-frame clones, and not every one. Clonal size and the V and J genes are those of that table, whereas D and trimming came from the DNA. The sample yields around 370,000 clones, around 91% seen once. The receptor's source is a man between 18 and 29 years old with active or convalescent COVID-19. The chain combines TRBV4-1 with TRBJ1-1, with 10 positions matching TRBD1. The sequenced material came from peripheral blood. CDR3 in amino acids: CASSQVSGTGANTEAFF. The DNA for the CDR3 is TGCGCCAGCAGCCAAGTATCGGGGACAGGGGCCAACACTGAAGCTTTCTTT.